The sequence of this T cell receptor (beta chain) was determined in a study of shared T cell receptors in the human thymus (dated by TCRdb to the early 2020s). For context, the study as a whole: The study examined how self-reactive, shared T-cell receptor alpha chains are generated in the human thymus.

Reading the germline V gene (reference sequence) gives CDR1 MNHNY and CDR2 SVGAGI. From its cysteine to its phenylalanine, the CDR3 spans 14 amino acids. Just CDR3 DNA is preserved here, 42 bases in frame from base 1. The junction carries 9 bases between V and J, which are trimmed by 0 bases and 3 bases respectively. About this clone: What this receptor recognizes is not known. Base qualities are missing; no much larger clone stands one base away.

The library was prepared using the immunoSEQ multiplex PCR assay. TCRdb took over this immuneACCESS table, retaining in-frame rearrangements with V and J assigned. Such tables are incomplete; in checked studies, under half of the missing clones stem from an unresolved V gene, and the remainder is unexplained. This sample has some 700,000 clones in its table, and over 75% of those were observed once. The top ten hold approximately 0.011% of the sample. This same sample was also part of a study on human thymus T cells. The other study reports the following: The donors were immunologically healthy infants in Finland who had open corrective cardiac surgery for congenital heart defects. The thymus tissue came from surgical resects taken out during corrective cardiac surgery. Both the thymic and the peripheral blood repertoires appeared to show biased V and J gene segment usage. The related research reported highly overlapping thymic TCR repertoires among unrelated individuals. TCR alpha and beta repertoires from roughly eight infant thymus samples and a few related peripheral blood samples were characterized in the study. The infant donors were roughly 7 to 244 days old, and the cohort included over five males and two females. Thymocytes were freed from the tissue by mechanical means and kept at -70 degrees C as pellets of roughly 8.5-30 million cells. A QIAsymphony instrument was used to extract genomic DNA from frozen cell pellets. TCRB and TCRAD loci were amplified from a standardized quantity of quality-controlled genomic DNA using the immunoSEQ multiplex PCR assay. The amplicons covered the V(D)J region and were long enough to include the CDR3 and to identify the V and J genes. The commercial immunoSEQ service was used to sequence amplicons on an Illumina platform. Primer bias and sequencing errors were corrected as previously described, and TCRAD and TCRB definitions were based on the IMGT database. Repertoires were analysed with immunoSEQ Analyzer 3.0 and VDJTools, covering basic statistics, V/J segment usage, diversity estimates, rarefaction and pairwise overlap. Chao1, ChaoE, Efron-Thisted, Shannon and inverse Simpson indices were used to estimate diversity, which was also estimated on datasets down-sampled to the smallest sample. Repertoire overlap was determined by strict matching of CDR3 nucleotide sequence, V gene and J gene, and Jaccard-based multidimensional scaling clustering was applied. Thymus samples yielded on average around 810,000 unique TCRB clonotypes, compared with 80,000 to 85,000 from blood samples.

The origin of this receptor is a boy under three years old with a congenital heart defect. Donor details come from another sample of the same person, matched by shared clones. The chain uses TRBV6-6 and TRBJ2-7, with TRBD1 as a weak D call on 6 bases. Sequences were obtained from thymocytes. The CDR3 reads as follows: CASSYSWTDYEQYF. The nucleotides read TGTGCCAGCAGTTACTCTTGGACAGACTACGAGCAGTACTTC.